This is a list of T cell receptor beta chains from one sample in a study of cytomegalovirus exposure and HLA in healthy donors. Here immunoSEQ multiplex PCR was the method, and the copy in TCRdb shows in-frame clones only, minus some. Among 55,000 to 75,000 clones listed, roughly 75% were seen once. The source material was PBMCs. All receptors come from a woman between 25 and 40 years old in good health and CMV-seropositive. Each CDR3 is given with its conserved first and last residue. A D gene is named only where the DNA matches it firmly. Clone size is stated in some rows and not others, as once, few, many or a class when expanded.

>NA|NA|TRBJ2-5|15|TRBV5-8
TGTGCCAGCAGCTTGAGCTTAAGAGCGGGAGAGACCCAGTACTTC
CASSLSLRAGETQYF
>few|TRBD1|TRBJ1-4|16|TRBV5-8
TGTGCCAGCAGCTCTGGGACAGCCACGAGGAACGAAAAACTGTTTTTT
CASSSGTATRNEKLFF
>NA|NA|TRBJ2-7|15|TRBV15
TGTGCCACCAGCAGAGAGGCAGGGGAACCCTACGAGCAGTACTTC
CATSREAGEPYEQYF
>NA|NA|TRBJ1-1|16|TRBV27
TGTGCCAGCAGACGTCAGGGAGGACGAATGAACACTGAAGCTTTCTTT
CASRRQGGRMNTEAFF
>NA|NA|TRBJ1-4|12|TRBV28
TGTGCCAGCAGCCCCGCAGGGCGAAAACTGTTTTTT
CASSPAGRKLFF
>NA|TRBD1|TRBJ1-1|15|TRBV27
TGTGCCAGCAGCCGATTGGGACAGCCCAACACTGAAGCTTTCTTT
CASSRLGQPNTEAFF
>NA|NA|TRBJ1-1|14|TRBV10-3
TGTGCCATCAGTCCCAGGGGCGAGAACACTGAAGCTTTCTTT
CAISPRGENTEAFF
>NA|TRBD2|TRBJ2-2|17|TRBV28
TGTGCCAGCAGTAACCCCCCACGAGCGGGAGTGGCCGGGGAGCTGTTTTTT
CASSNPPRAGVAGELFF
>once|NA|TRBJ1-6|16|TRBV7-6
TGTGCCAGCAGCTCCAAACCGACAGGAAAAGCTTCACCCCTCCACTTT
CASSSKPTGKASPLHF
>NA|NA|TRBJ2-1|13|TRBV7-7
TGTGCTAGCAGCTTGCAGGGGTCGGGGGAGCAGTTCTTC
CASSLQGSGEQFF
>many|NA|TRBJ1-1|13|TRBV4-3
TGCGCCAGCAGCCGGACACTGAACACTGAAGCTTTCTTT
CASSRTLNTEAFF
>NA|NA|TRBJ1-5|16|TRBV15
TGTGCCACCAGCAGAGACGGGGGGAGTAGCAATCAGCCCCAGCATTTT
CATSRDGGSSNQPQHF
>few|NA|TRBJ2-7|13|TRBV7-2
TGTGCCAGCAGCCAGCAGCTAGGAAACGAGCAGTACTTC
CASSQQLGNEQYF
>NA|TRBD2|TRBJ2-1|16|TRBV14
TGTGCCAGCAGCCACCTAAGCGGGAGGGCCTACAATGAGCAGTTCTTC
CASSHLSGRAYNEQFF
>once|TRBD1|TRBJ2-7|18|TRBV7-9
TGTTCCAGCAGCTCTCCTTCGCTGGGACAGGGGAAGAGGTACGAGCAGTACTTC
CSSSSPSLGQGKRYEQYF
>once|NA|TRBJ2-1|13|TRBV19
TGTGCCAGTTGCCGACAGTTTGGGAATGAGCAGTTCTTC
CASCRQFGNEQFF
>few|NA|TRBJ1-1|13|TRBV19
TGTGCCAGTATCAACAGCATGAACACTGAAGCTTTCTTT
CASINSMNTEAFF
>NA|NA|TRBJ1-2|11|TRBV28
TGTGCCAGCGGGGGGGGCTCTGGCTACACCTTC
CASGGGSGYTF
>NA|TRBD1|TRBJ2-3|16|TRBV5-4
TGTGCCAGCAGCTTTCCCTCGCAGGGGGTCACAGATACGCAGTATTTT
CASSFPSQGVTDTQYF
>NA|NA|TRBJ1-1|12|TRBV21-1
TGTGCCAGCAGCACTCGGTTGCAAGAAGCTTTCTTT
CASSTRLQEAFF
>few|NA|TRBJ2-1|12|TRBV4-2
TGTGCCAGCAGCTTTGGGAGCAATGAGCAGTTCTTC
CASSFGSNEQFF
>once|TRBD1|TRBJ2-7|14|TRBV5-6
TGTGCCAGCGGCTTGGAGACAGGGGGGTACGAGCAGTACTTC
CASGLETGGYEQYF
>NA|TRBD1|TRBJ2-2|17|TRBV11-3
TGTGCCAGCAGCCACGGGACAGGGGGCCCAAACACCGGGGAGCTGTTTTTT
CASSHGTGGPNTGELFF
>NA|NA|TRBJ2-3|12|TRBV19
TGTGCCAGTAGTTCGACAGGCCATACGCAGTATTTT
CASSSTGHTQYF
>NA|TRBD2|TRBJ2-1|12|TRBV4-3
TGCGCCAGCAGCCGGACTAGCAATGAGCAGTTCTTC
CASSRTSNEQFF
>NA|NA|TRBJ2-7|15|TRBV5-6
TGTGCCAGCAGTTTGAGGGGAGGTGGGGTCTACGAGCAGTACTTC
CASSLRGGGVYEQYF
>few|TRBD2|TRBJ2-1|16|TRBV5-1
TGCGCCAGCAGCGTAGCGACTAGCGGGTCATACAATGAGCAGTTCTTC
CASSVATSGSYNEQFF
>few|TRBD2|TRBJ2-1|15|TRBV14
TGTGCCAGCAGCCAAGAACTAGCGGGAGGGTATGAGCAGTTCTTC
CASSQELAGGYEQFF
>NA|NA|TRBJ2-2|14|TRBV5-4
TGTGCCAGCAGCTTAAGTCCCGGGACCGGGGAGCTGTTTTTT
CASSLSPGTGELFF
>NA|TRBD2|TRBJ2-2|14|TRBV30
TGTGCCTGGAGTAGGCTAGCGGTTACCGGGGAGCTGTTTTTT
CAWSRLAVTGELFF
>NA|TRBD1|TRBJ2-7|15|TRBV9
TGTGCCAGCAGCCTCGGACAGGGGGAGACCTACGAGCAGTACTTC
CASSLGQGETYEQYF
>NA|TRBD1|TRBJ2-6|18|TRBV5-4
TGTGCCAGCACCCCAGGGACAGGGGGGTTGGGTGGGGCCAACGTCCTGACTTTC
CASTPGTGGLGGANVLTF
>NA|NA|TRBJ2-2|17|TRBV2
TGTGCCAGCAGCCTCCGGGTCCAAGCGTCGAACACCGGGGAGCTGTTTTTT
CASSLRVQASNTGELFF
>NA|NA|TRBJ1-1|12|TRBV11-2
TGTGCCAGCAGCTTACAGGGGCATGAAGCTTTCTTT
CASSLQGHEAFF
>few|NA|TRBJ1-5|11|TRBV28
TGTGCCAGCAGTTCCACCGGGCCCCAGCATTTT
CASSSTGPQHF
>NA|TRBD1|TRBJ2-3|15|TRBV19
TGTGCCAGTGGGGACAGGGTCCGGAGTACAGATACGCAGTATTTT
CASGDRVRSTDTQYF
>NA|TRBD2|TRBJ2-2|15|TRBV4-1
TGCGCCAGCAGCCAAGAGGGACTAGTAACCGGGGAGCTGTTTTTT
CASSQEGLVTGELFF
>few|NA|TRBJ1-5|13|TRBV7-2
TGTGCCAGCAGCTTAAGGTTTGCGGAGCCCCAGCATTTT
CASSLRFAEPQHF
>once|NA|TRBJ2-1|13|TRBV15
TGTGCCACCAGTTATGAGACTCGGGATGAGCAGTTCTTC
CATSYETRDEQFF
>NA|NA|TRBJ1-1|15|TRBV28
TGTGCCAGCAGCCTCTGGCAGGGTGTCTGGACTGAAGCTTTCTTT
CASSLWQGVWTEAFF
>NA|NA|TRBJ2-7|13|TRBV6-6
TGTGCCAGCAGACGCGGACAGTTCGACGAGCAGTACTTC
CASRRGQFDEQYF